The 28 T cell receptor beta chains below were found in one sample sequenced in a study of blood T cell repertoires in COVID-19. TCRdb keeps only in-frame clones here, not all; method: immunoSEQ multiplex PCR. Of some 200,000 clones listed, approximately 80% are singletons. The sample was PBMCs or T cells enriched from blood (not recorded which). Receptors originate from a woman in her forties with acute COVID-19.

This clone was counted between two and nine times. This chain uses TRBV20-1 with TRBJ2-5; D remains ambiguous. Between the trimmed V and J ends, which lost 1 base and 3 bases, there was a span of 3 bases. Germline CDR1 and CDR2: DFQATT and SNEGSKA (reference sequence). This CDR3 spans 11 amino acids. This CDR3 is CSARAEETQYF. DNA of the CDR3: TGCAGTGCTAGAGCTGAAGAGACCCAGTACTTC.

The rearrangement links TRBV18 to TRBJ1-5, with D perhaps matching TRBD1 (5 bases). The CDR3 spans 12 residues. Germline assignment: CDR1 KGHSH and CDR2 LQKENI. V was pared by 8 bases and J by 4 bases, with 9 bases between. The CDR3 loop reads CASTDTNQPQHF. The CDR3 nucleotides are TGTGCCAGCACGGACACTAATCAGCCCCAGCATTTT.

The gene calls are TRBV18 and TRBJ1-5; 10 positions agree with TRBD1. The CDR3 runs to 15 residues. With V trimmed by 4 bases and J by 6 bases, 6 bases remained unmatched. Germline CDR1 KGHSH, CDR2 LQKENI. In nucleotides, the CDR3 is TGTGCCAGCTCACGAACCGGGACAGGGGTTCAGCCCCAGCATTTT. This encodes CASSRTGTGVQPQHF.

This clone was counted once. The chain recombines TRBV29-1 with TRBJ2-1; 7 bases are a match to TRBD1. Germline V lookup: CDR1 SQVTM, CDR2 ANQGSEA. V lost 0 bases, J lost 14 bases, and 7 bases stayed unmatched. The CDR3 length is 12 residues. As DNA, the CDR3 is TGCAGCGTTGAAGAAGACAGGGTGGTGAAGTTCTTC. It yields the protein CSVEEDRVVKFF.

The chain combines TRBV6-5 with TRBJ1-2; 7 bases are a match to TRBD1. Germline V gives CDR1 MNHEY, CDR2 SVGAGI. There are 15 residues in the CDR3. Trimming cost V 0 bases and J 6 bases; bases outside gene matches: 7. CDR3 coding DNA: TGTGCCAGCAGTTACTCGAGACAGGGACTTAATGGCTACACCTTC. This gives the protein CASSYSRQGLNGYTF.

The V and J genes are TRBV30 and TRBJ1-4; D unresolved. The CDR3 extends over 13 amino acids. V was clipped by 6 bases and J by 0 bases, with 8 bases between them. Germline CDR1 and CDR2: GTSNPN and SVGIG (reference sequence). This chain's CDR3 is CACTPATNEKLFF. The CDR3 DNA is TGTGCCTGCACACCTGCAACTAATGAAAAACTGTTTTTT.

The chain has TRBV30 and TRBJ1-5; tentative D call: TRBD1 (6 bases). The CDR3 totals 15 residues. Germline V CDR1 and CDR2: GTSNPN, SVGIG (reference sequence). Trimming cost V 3 bases and J 4 bases, with 16 bases left between them. The CDR3 here is CAWSTGTGKNQPQHF. The CDR3 nucleotides are TGTGCCTGGAGCACCGGAACAGGGAAAAATCAGCCCCAGCATTTT.

The V and J genes are TRBV6-5 and TRBJ1-5; 7 nucleotides align to TRBD1. Germline CDR1 and CDR2: MNHEY and SVGAGI. There are 15 residues in the CDR3. V trimming: 8 bases; J trimming: 6 bases; junction bases outside the gene matches: 13. DNA for the CDR3: TGTGCCAGCCTGGTAACCGGGACAGCCCTTCAGCCCCAGCATTTT. It is translated as CASLVTGTALQPQHF.

This CDR3 is CASGGGTDTQYF. The DNA for the CDR3 is TGTGCCAGCGGGGGGGGCACAGATACGCAGTATTTT. This chain connects TRBV28 to TRBJ2-3; 7 positions agree with TRBD2. J was trimmed by 1 base and V by 8 bases; bases with no gene match: 0. Germline V lookup: CDR1 MDHEN, CDR2 SYDVKM. The CDR3 covers 12 residues.

In its sample, this clone was seen many times. J is TRBJ2-7 and V is TRBV7-6; 10 bases match TRBD1. The CDR3 has 16 amino acids. Germline loops: CDR1 SGHVS, CDR2 FNYEAQ. V was pared by 1 base and J by 4 bases, with 7 bases of the junction left unmatched. This CDR3 is CASSLVRTGGIYEQYF. CDR3 sequence (DNA): TGTGCCAGCAGCTTAGTCAGGACAGGGGGAATATACGAGCAGTACTTC. Combining the CDR3 with reference TRBV7-6 and TRBJ2-7 gives the whole variable domain GAGVSQSPRYKVTKRGQDVALRCDPISGHVSLYWYRQALGQGPEFLTYFNYEAQQDKSGLPNDRFSAERPEGSISTLTIQRTEQRDSAMYRCASSLVRTGGIYEQYFGPGTRLTVT.

V is TRBV5-1 and J is TRBJ1-2, with 8 nucleotides matching TRBD1. The CDR3 loop spans 13 amino acids. The ends lost 1 base at V and 7 bases at J; junction bases unmatched: 3. Germline V lookup: CDR1 SGHRS, CDR2 YFSETQ. Here the CDR3 DNA reads TGCGCCAGCAGCTTGCAAACAGGGGGTGGCTACACCTTC. This sequence encodes CASSLQTGGGYTF.

This clone was recorded a few times. This chain connects TRBV10-1 to TRBJ1-3, with a possible D match to TRBD1 (6 bases). V was trimmed by 6 bases and J by 4 bases, leaving 16 bases between them. The CDR3 spans 15 residues. Germline CDR1 is WNHNN and CDR2 is SYGVQD (reference sequence). The CDR3 nucleotides are TGCGCCAGCAGGTCACAGGGTTCGGTGGGAAACACCATATATTTT. It encodes CASRSQGSVGNTIYF.

The chain couples TRBV14 to TRBJ1-6; D possibly corresponds to TRBD1 (5 bases). The germline V and J ends were trimmed by 3 bases and 9 bases, with 15 bases remaining between them. This CDR3 region has 15 residues. Germline V CDR1 and CDR2: SGHDN, FVKESK. DNA of the CDR3: TGTGCCAGCAGCCAGAGGATCGGGGGGTCTTCACCCCTCCACTTT. Translation gives CASSQRIGGSSPLHF.

The chain is built from TRBV11-2 and TRBJ2-1; 10 bases match TRBD2. V shed 5 bases, J shed 6 bases, and the junction held 7 bases outside the gene matches. The CDR3 runs to 15 residues. Germline CDR1 and CDR2: SGHAT and FQNNGV. For the CDR3, the DNA is TGTGCCAGCAGCCCAGCGGGGGGGCCCGGCAATGAGCAGTTCTTC. This encodes CASSPAGGPGNEQFF.

CDR3 in amino acids: CASSEYAGQGVSISPLHF. The DNA for the CDR3 is TGTGCCAGCAGTGAATATGCGGGACAGGGAGTTTCGATTTCACCCCTCCACTTT. This rearrangement joins TRBV25-1 to TRBJ1-6, with 9 bases fitting TRBD1. The V gene end was trimmed by 0 bases and the J gene end by 9 bases; junction bases not matched to a gene: 12. Germline lookup yields CDR1 MGHDK and CDR2 SYGVNS. The CDR3 totals 18 residues.

The chain has TRBV2 and TRBJ2-4, with 7 positions matching TRBD1. Germline V gene lookup returns CDR1 SNHLY and CDR2 FYNNEI. There are 15 residues in the CDR3. Unmatched junction bases numbered 0, after V lost 0 bases and J lost 1 base. CDR3 sequence (DNA): TGTGCCAGCAGTGAAGCCAGGGGGGCCAAAAACATTCAGTACTTC. Translation gives CASSEARGAKNIQYF.

The chain joins TRBV24-1 to TRBJ2-3, with a weak D call TRBD2 (5 bases). This CDR3 is 15 amino acids long. Looked up from germline, CDR1 is KGHDR and CDR2 is SFDVKD. V lost 6 bases and J 6 bases, leaving 18 bases between the germline ends. This chain's CDR3 is CATSPGVRNLDTQYF. The CDR3 region has the DNA TGTGCCACCAGTCCCGGGGTACGAAACCTGGATACGCAGTATTTT.

This sequence joins TRBV5-1 and TRBJ1-1; 11 positions agree with TRBD1. With V trimmed by 3 bases and J by 3 bases, 4 bases remained unmatched. The length of the CDR3 is 15 residues. In germline, CDR1 is SGHRS, CDR2 YFSETQ. This chain's CDR3 is CASSSTGQGDTEAFF. The CDR3 nucleotides are TGCGCCAGCAGCTCGACGGGACAGGGGGACACTGAAGCTTTCTTT.

The gene calls are TRBV5-1 and TRBJ2-5; TRBD2 aligns across 13 bases. Trimming at V came to 4 bases and at J to 4 bases, leaving 7 bases not matched to a gene. The length of the CDR3 is 16 residues. The germline V gene has CDR1 SGHRS and CDR2 YFSETQ. CDR3 loop: CASSHGLAGAGETQYF. The CDR3 DNA follows: TGCGCCAGCAGCCATGGACTAGCGGGGGCGGGAGAGACCCAGTACTTC.

The chain has TRBV2 and TRBJ2-3; D not resolved. CDR3 length equals 15 residues. Germline CDR1 and CDR2: SNHLY and FYNNEI. The V gene lost 5 bases and the J gene lost 0 bases, with 12 bases spanning the gap. The CDR3 DNA follows: TGTGCCAGCAGTCCAGGCCGACCTAGCACAGATACGCAGTATTTT. Translation: CASSPGRPSTDTQYF. The variable domain in full, completed from reference TRBV2 and TRBJ2-3, reads EPEVTQTPSHQVTQMGQEVILRCVPISNHLYFYWYRQILGQKVEFLVSFYNNEISEKSEIFDDQFSVERPDGSNFTLKIRSTKLEDSAMYFCASSPGRPSTDTQYFGPGTRLTVL.

V is TRBV29-1 and J is TRBJ1-1, with unresolved D. Germline-derived CDR1 and CDR2 are SQVTM and ANQGSEA. Trimming took off 7 bases at V and 0 bases at J, with 12 bases between the two ends. The CDR3 loop spans 13 amino acids. The CDR3 nucleotides read TGCAGCGCCAACTGGGCCGTGAACACTGAAGCTTTCTTT. Amino acid sequence: CSANWAVNTEAFF.

CDR3 coding DNA: TGTGCCAGCAGTTACTCCAGGGGAGGGTCCTACGAGCAGTACTTC. Protein product: CASSYSRGGSYEQYF. V gene TRBV6-5 combines with J gene TRBJ2-7; a weak D match, TRBD2 (7 bases). Trimming took off 0 bases at V and 1 base at J, with 10 bases between the two ends. Germline values: CDR1 MNHEY, CDR2 SVGAGI. CDR3 size: 15 residues.

This chain uses TRBV19 with TRBJ1-1; no definite D call. The CDR3 spans 15 residues. The ends were cut back, 4 bases at V and 1 base at J, with 13 bases in the middle. Germline V gives CDR1 LNHDA, CDR2 SQIVND (reference sequence). The CDR3, as DNA: TGTGCCAGTAGTACCCCCGGGTTGGGGAACACTGAAGCTTTCTTT. This translates into CASSTPGLGNTEAFF.

The V call is TRBV27, the J call TRBJ2-1; 9 positions agree with TRBD2. The germline gives CDR1 MNHEY, CDR2 SMNVEV (reference sequence). CDR3 length: 15 residues. V shed 6 bases, J shed 7 bases, and the junction held 10 bases outside the gene matches. The CDR3 nucleotides read TGTGCCAGCAGGATTCTACTAGCGGGTCGGAATGAGCAGTTCTTC. It specifies CASRILLAGRNEQFF.

DNA for the CDR3: TGTGCCATCAGTGAAGCGACGGGAGACACAGATACGCAGTATTTT. This encodes CAISEATGDTDTQYF. The J gene is TRBJ2-3, the V gene TRBV10-3, with a possible D match to TRBD2 (6 bases). The CDR3 loop spans 15 amino acids. The germline gives CDR1 ENHRY, CDR2 SYGVKD. Trimming removed 3 bases at V and 2 bases at J, with 12 bases between.

The chain joins TRBV2 to TRBJ2-2, with D unclear. With 5 bases removed from V and 4 bases from J, the gap between germline ends came to 5 bases. CDR3 size: 12 residues. CDR1 and CDR2 (germline): SNHLY, FYNNEI. The CDR3 is CASSFSTGELFF. CDR3 DNA: TGTGCCAGCAGTTTTAGCACCGGGGAGCTGTTTTTT.

The CDR3 reads CASSVDPGTSGRAQYF. In DNA, the CDR3 is TGTGCCAGCAGCGTAGACCCTGGGACTAGCGGGCGGGCGCAGTATTTT. The V gene is TRBV9, the J gene TRBJ2-3, with 12 bases fitting TRBD2. This CDR3 contains 16 residues. Unmatched junction bases numbered 9, after V lost 0 bases and J lost 10 bases. From germline, CDR1 is SGDLS and CDR2 YYNGEE.

The genes are TRBV7-3 and TRBJ2-3, with 8 bases lining up with TRBD2. The germline V gene has CDR1 SGHTA and CDR2 FQGTGA. V dropped 6 bases and J dropped 5; count of bases not matched to a gene: 13. There are 16 residues in the CDR3. The DNA of the CDR3 is TGTGCCAGCAGGGGTGGGGCTAGCGGGTTCAGAGATACGCAGTATTTT. Residues: CASRGGASGFRDTQYF.